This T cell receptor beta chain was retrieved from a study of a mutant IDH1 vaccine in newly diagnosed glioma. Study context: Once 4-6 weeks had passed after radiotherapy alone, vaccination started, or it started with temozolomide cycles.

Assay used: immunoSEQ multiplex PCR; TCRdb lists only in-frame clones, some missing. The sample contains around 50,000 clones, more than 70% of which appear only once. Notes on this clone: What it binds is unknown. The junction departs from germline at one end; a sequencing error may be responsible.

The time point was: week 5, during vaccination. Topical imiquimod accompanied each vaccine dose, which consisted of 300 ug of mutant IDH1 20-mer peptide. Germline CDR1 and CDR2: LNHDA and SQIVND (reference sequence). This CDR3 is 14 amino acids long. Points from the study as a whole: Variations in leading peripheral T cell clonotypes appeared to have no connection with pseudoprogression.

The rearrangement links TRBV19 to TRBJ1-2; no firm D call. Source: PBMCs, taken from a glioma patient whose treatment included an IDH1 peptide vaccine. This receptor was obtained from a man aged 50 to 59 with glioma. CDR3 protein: CASTIVGRNYGYTF. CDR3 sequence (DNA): TGTGCCAGTACTATAGTAGGGAGAAACTATGGCTACACCTTC.